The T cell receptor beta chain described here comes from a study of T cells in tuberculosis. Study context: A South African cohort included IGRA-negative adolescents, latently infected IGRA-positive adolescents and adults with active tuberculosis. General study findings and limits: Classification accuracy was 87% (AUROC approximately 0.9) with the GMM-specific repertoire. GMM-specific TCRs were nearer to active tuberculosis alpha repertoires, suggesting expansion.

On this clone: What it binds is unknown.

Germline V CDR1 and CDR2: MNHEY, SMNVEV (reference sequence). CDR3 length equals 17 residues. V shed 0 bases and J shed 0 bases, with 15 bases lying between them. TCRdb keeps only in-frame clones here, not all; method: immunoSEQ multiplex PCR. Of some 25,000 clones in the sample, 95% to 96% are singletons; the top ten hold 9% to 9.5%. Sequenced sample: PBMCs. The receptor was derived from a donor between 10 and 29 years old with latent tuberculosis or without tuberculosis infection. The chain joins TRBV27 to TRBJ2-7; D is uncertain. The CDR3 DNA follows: TGTGCCAGCAGTTTATCGAGAAGCCGGGTTAGCTCCTACGAGCAGTACTTC. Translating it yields CASSLSRSRVSSYEQYF.